These 29 T cell receptor beta chains originate from one sample sequenced in a study of HIV-infected patients and healthy controls. TCRdb reprocessed the 5' RACE reads via MiXCR and lists one record per CDR3 protein. The sample has about 64,000 distinct CDR3 sequences, around 21% seen once. What was sequenced was CD4+ T cells from blood. The source of these receptors is a human donor in good health.

CDR3 sequence: CATSPGLVRNIQYF. CDR3 DNA sequence: TGTGCCACCTCTCCGGGACTAGTTAGAAACATTCAGTACTTC. The chain is built from TRBV9 and TRBJ2-4; TRBD2 matches 8 bases. CDR3 size: 14 residues. The germline CDR1 and CDR2 sequences are SGDLS and YYNGEE. After removal of 9 bases from V and 6 bases from J, the junction contained 11 bases not matched to a gene.

This clonotype appeared a few times. The chain links TRBV7-2 to TRBJ1-2; the D gene is possibly TRBD1 (5 bases). This CDR3 region has 15 residues. Trimming removed 0 bases from V and 2 bases from J, with 10 bases in between. The germline V gene has CDR1 SGHTA and CDR2 FQGNSA. CDR3 DNA: TGTGCCAGCAGCTTAGCGGCAGGGCTAAACTATGGCTACACCTTC. Protein: CASSLAAGLNYGYTF.

This clonotype was counted between two and nine times. The chain uses TRBV7-3 and TRBJ1-1, with 7 bases fitting TRBD1. The CDR3 is 15 amino acids. Germline-derived CDR1 and CDR2 are SGHTA and FQGTGA. Losses at the gene ends were 5 bases for V and 5 bases for J; bases not matched to a gene: 11. This CDR3 is CASSPTGVVGTEAFF. The CDR3 bases are TGTGCCAGCAGCCCCACAGGGGTGGTGGGGACTGAAGCTTTCTTT.

The J gene is TRBJ2-1, the V gene TRBV20-1; 11 bases align to TRBD2. J lost 7 bases, V lost 0 bases, and 14 bases had no gene match. Germline assignment: CDR1 DFQATT and CDR2 SNEGSKA (reference sequence). The CDR3 covers 18 residues. In DNA, the CDR3 is TGCAGTGCTAGAGATAGGGGACTAGCGGACTCCAAATGGAATGAGCAGTTCTTC. Protein product: CSARDRGLADSKWNEQFF.

This clonotype was picked up many times. At one of its ends the junction is not consistent with the germline gene, which may arise from a read error. V usage is TRBV7-7 and J usage is TRBJ2-5; no clear D gene. The CDR3 consists of 13 residues. The germline V gene encodes CDR1 SSHAT and CDR2 FNYEAQ (reference sequence). CDR3 protein: CASSTNVQETQYF. CDR3 coding DNA: TGTGCTAGCAGCACCAACGTCCAAGAGACCCAGTACTTC.

This clonotype was observed a single time. The genes are TRBV12-3 or TRBV12-4 and TRBJ2-2; weak D call: TRBD2 (6 bases). V shed 8 bases and J shed 5 bases, with 15 bases lying between them. The CDR3 covers 14 residues. In DNA form, the CDR3 reads TGTGCCAGCCGCGGGGTCCCCCCGACCGGGGAGCTGTTTTTT. Translating gives CASRGVPPTGELFF.

The chain carries TRBV24-1 and TRBJ2-3, with 13 bases aligning to TRBD2. V trimming: 3 bases; J trimming: 4 bases; junction bases outside the gene matches: 6. The CDR3 is 17 amino acids. The germline V gene has CDR1 KGHDR and CDR2 SFDVKD. CDR3: CATSDPKLAGGSDTQYF. In DNA form, the CDR3 reads TGTGCCACCAGTGATCCGAAACTAGCGGGGGGGTCAGATACGCAGTATTTT.

The chain recombines TRBV20-1 with TRBJ2-5, with a tentative D call TRBD2 (6 bases). The germline V and J ends were trimmed by 6 bases and 2 bases, with 10 bases remaining between them. The length of the CDR3 is 12 residues. CDR1 DFQATT and CDR2 SNEGSKA come from the germline V gene (reference sequence). CDR3 residues: CSASGHQETQYF. CDR3 in DNA: TGCAGTGCCAGCGGGCATCAAGAGACCCAGTACTTC.

This clonotype was seen repeatedly, ten times or more. This chain joins TRBV6-5 and TRBJ1-1, with a possible D match to TRBD1 (6 bases). This CDR3 contains 16 residues. Germline V gene lookup returns CDR1 MNHEY and CDR2 SVGAGI. Trimming shortened V by 0 bases and J by 0 bases, and 11 bases separated the two germline ends. The CDR3 region is CASSYSRRTVNTEAFF. Written as DNA, the CDR3 is TGTGCCAGCAGTTACTCAAGGAGGACAGTGAACACTGAAGCTTTCTTT.

This clonotype was detected a few times. The J gene is TRBJ2-3, the V gene TRBV18, with no clear D. Germline lookup yields CDR1 KGHSH and CDR2 LQKENI. Trimming took 2 bases from V and 4 from J, leaving 10 bases between them. The CDR3 consists of 14 residues. The CDR3 region is CASSPDVSSDTQYF. The CDR3 coding sequence is TGTGCCAGCTCACCAGACGTTAGTTCAGATACGCAGTATTTT. The full variable domain, completed using reference TRBV18 and TRBJ2-3, is NAGVMQNPRHLVRRRGQEARLRCSPMKGHSHVYWYRQLPEEGLKFMVYLQKENIIDESGMPKERFSAEFPKEGPSILRIQQVVRGDSAAYFCASSPDVSSDTQYFGPGTRLTVL.

This clonotype turned up a few times. The V gene is TRBV12-3 or TRBV12-4, the J gene TRBJ1-1; possible D gene TRBD1, 5 bases. V lost 8 bases and J lost 6, with 16 bases in between. The CDR3 covers 13 residues. Here the CDR3 DNA reads TGTGCCAGCGGGATCCAGGGTTGGGCTGAAGCTTTCTTT. Amino acids: CASGIQGWAEAFF.

The rearrangement uses TRBV24-1 and TRBJ2-1; 8 bases are a match to TRBD1. V shed 3 bases and J 7 bases; nucleotides not matched to a gene: 7. This CDR3 spans 15 amino acids. In germline, CDR1 is KGHDR, CDR2 SFDVKD. Here the CDR3 DNA reads TGTGCCACCAGTGATCGTGGACAGGGTAAAAATGAGCAGTTCTTC. Its protein product is CATSDRGQGKNEQFF.

This clonotype was seen many times. The rearrangement uses TRBV7-9 and TRBJ2-5; 9 positions match TRBD1. Germline CDR1 and CDR2: SEHNR and FQNEAQ (reference sequence). The CDR3 is 16 amino acids. With 1 base clipped from V and 5 bases from J, the junction kept 8 bases outside the gene matches. The CDR3 coding sequence is TGTGCCAGCAGCTTAGTTCCACAGGGGGCAGTTGAGACCCAGTACTTC. Residues: CASSLVPQGAVETQYF.

The chain has TRBV6-5 and TRBJ1-5; 9 bases map to TRBD1. V gave up 6 bases and J gave up 6 bases; unmatched junction bases: 12. This CDR3 comprises 16 residues. Germline V gene sequence: CDR1 MNHEY, CDR2 SVGAGI. CDR3 DNA: TGTGCCAGCAGGGGAGCCGGGACAGGGTATGGTCAGCCCCAGCATTTT. It is translated as CASRGAGTGYGQPQHF.

This clonotype has at least ten counts. The V gene is TRBV6-5, the J gene TRBJ2-7, with D possibly being TRBD1 or TRBD2 (8 bases each). V lost 4 bases to trimming and J lost 7 bases, with 26 bases between them. This CDR3 contains 17 residues. Germline CDR1 is MNHEY and CDR2 is SVGAGI. In nucleotides, the CDR3 is TGTGCCAGCAGTTCCCGGGGGGGACAGGCAGATTATGTGGAGCAGTACTTC. Amino acid sequence: CASSSRGGQADYVEQYF.

This clonotype was counted once. This sequence may be a read error, since a much larger clone differs from it by one base. It is likely a read error, because the conserved phenylalanine at the end of the CDR3 is missing. The chain employs TRBV4-1 and TRBJ2-3, with D uncertain. Germline-derived CDR1 and CDR2 are MGHRA and YSYEKL. The CDR3 contains 16 residues. V shed 4 bases and J shed 2 bases, with 16 bases lying between them. CDR3 DNA: TGCGCCAGCAGCCGTTTGGGATTTGACGACACAGATACGCAGTATTCT. Its protein product is CASSRLGFDDTDTQYS.

This clonotype was found many times. The rearrangement joins TRBV6-5 to TRBJ2-5; 11 bases fit TRBD2. CDR3 length equals 16 residues. V was pared by 3 bases and J by 3 bases, with 6 bases of the junction left unmatched. The germline CDR1 and CDR2 sequences are MNHEY and SVGAGI. CDR3 sequence reads: CASSYRGTSGKETQYF. The CDR3 DNA follows: TGTGCCAGCAGTTATCGCGGGACTAGCGGCAAAGAGACCCAGTACTTC.

The rearrangement uses TRBV27 and TRBJ2-7; TRBD1 aligns across 7 bases. The germline CDR1 and CDR2 sequences are MNHEY and SMNVEV (reference sequence). The CDR3 has 16 amino acids. J was trimmed by 2 bases and V by 6 bases; bases with no gene match: 13. The DNA for the CDR3 is TGTGCCAGCAGCCGCCTGGGGACAGCGTCGACCTACGAGCAGTACTTC. Its translation is CASSRLGTASTYEQYF.

This clonotype was counted at least ten times. J is TRBJ1-2 and V is TRBV4-1; 8 bases are shared with TRBD1. Germline CDR1 reads MGHRA; CDR2 reads YSYEKL. The CDR3 covers 18 residues. J lost 4 bases, V lost 3 bases, and 16 bases had no gene match. Written as DNA, the CDR3 is TGCGCCAGCAGCCAGGGGGCCAGGGGGCTCCCTCCTATCTATGGCTACACCTTC. It codes for CASSQGARGLPPIYGYTF.

CDR3 protein: CSAQTGRRQYF. CDR3 in DNA: TGCAGTGCTCAGACAGGACGACGGCAGTACTTC. The rearrangement links TRBV20-1 to TRBJ2-7; TRBD1 is a possible D gene (6 bases). CDR1 and CDR2 (germline): DFQATT, SNEGSKA (reference sequence). The CDR3 extends over 11 amino acids. Trimming shortened V by 5 bases and J by 9 bases, and 14 bases separated the two germline ends.

This clonotype was counted a few times. V gene TRBV29-1 combines with J gene TRBJ1-2; D is possibly TRBD1 (6 bases). The germline V and J ends were trimmed by 8 bases and 3 bases, with 13 bases remaining between them. The germline gives CDR1 SQVTM, CDR2 ANQGSEA. CDR3 length: 12 residues. CDR3 sequence reads: CSSRTADYGYTF. CDR3 bases: TGCAGCTCCCGGACAGCGGACTATGGCTACACCTTC.

This clonotype showed up many times. V and J are TRBV10-2 and TRBJ2-3, with D hard to call. Trimming took off 8 bases at V and 6 bases at J, with 15 bases between the two ends. The CDR3 is 13 amino acids. Germline CDR1 is WSHSY and CDR2 is SAAADI. This CDR3 is CASSQTRADTQYF. DNA of the CDR3: TGCGCCAGCTCACAGACCCGCGCGGATACGCAGTATTTT.

This clonotype was seen at least ten times. This chain uses TRBV29-1 with TRBJ2-3, with 10 bases matching TRBD2. Trimming at V came to 4 bases and at J to 3 bases, leaving 4 bases not matched to a gene. Germline V CDR1 and CDR2: SQVTM, ANQGSEA. The CDR3 extends over 14 amino acids. CDR3 sequence reads: CSVGPSGGTDTQYF. The CDR3 coding sequence is TGCAGCGTTGGGCCTAGCGGGGGAACAGATACGCAGTATTTT.

This clonotype was counted at least ten times. The chain employs TRBV6-1 and TRBJ2-5; 7 bases agree with TRBD1. The CDR3 is 15 residues long. Looked up from germline, CDR1 is MNHNS and CDR2 is SASEGT. Losses at the gene ends were 8 bases for V and 4 bases for J; bases not matched to a gene: 13. CDR3 DNA: TGTGCCAGCCAGACAGGGTCCAAACCGAGAGAGACCCAGTACTTC. The encoded protein is CASQTGSKPRETQYF.

This clonotype was seen repeatedly, ten times or more. The rearrangement links TRBV20-1 to TRBJ2-3; 11 nucleotides agree with TRBD2. CDR3 size: 15 residues. CDR1 and CDR2 from the germline V gene are DFQATT and SNEGSKA (reference sequence). After removal of 7 bases from V and 0 bases from J, the junction contained 6 bases not matched to a gene. The CDR3 sequence: CSVFSGGVSTDTQYF. The CDR3 DNA follows: TGCAGTGTTTTTAGCGGGGGGGTCAGCACAGATACGCAGTATTTT.

This clonotype came up many times. The chain joins TRBV30 to TRBJ1-4; D perhaps matches TRBD1 (5 bases). Per the germline V gene, CDR1 is GTSNPN and CDR2 is SVGIG (reference sequence). Trimming removed 1 base from V and 4 bases from J, with 16 bases in between. The CDR3 is 16 residues long. CDR3 amino acids: CAWSAPGLPVNEKLFF. The CDR3 bases are TGTGCCTGGAGTGCTCCGGGACTCCCTGTTAATGAAAAACTGTTTTTT.

This clonotype was seen more than once but under ten times. J is TRBJ2-1 and V is TRBV30; D is uncertain. Germline V gives CDR1 GTSNPN, CDR2 SVGIG (reference sequence). Deletions cut 0 bases from V and 3 bases from J, with 18 bases between. The CDR3 loop spans 17 amino acids. CDR3 sequence reads: CAWSVPRARVLYNEQFF. CDR3 nucleotides: TGTGCCTGGAGTGTTCCACGGGCCCGGGTTCTCTACAATGAGCAGTTCTTC.

This clonotype has a count of ten or more. This rearrangement joins TRBV7-9 to TRBJ2-1; D gene ambiguous. Germline V gene sequence: CDR1 SEHNR, CDR2 FQNEAQ (reference sequence). The V end lost 0 bases, the J end lost 4 bases, and 13 bases lay between the germline ends. The CDR3 runs 16 residues. Here the CDR3 reads CASSLAPTVGYNEQFF. DNA of the CDR3: TGTGCCAGCAGCTTAGCCCCGACCGTAGGTTACAATGAGCAGTTCTTC.

This chain connects TRBV19 to TRBJ2-7, with TRBD2 matching 12 bases. The V segment lost 0 bases and the J segment 7 bases; nucleotides outside the gene matches: 7. CDR3 size: 16 residues. The V gene's germline CDR1 is LNHDA and CDR2 SQIVND (reference sequence). The CDR3 reads CASSIDPASGRVEQYF. In DNA, the CDR3 is TGTGCCAGTAGTATAGATCCCGCTAGCGGGAGGGTAGAGCAGTACTTC.